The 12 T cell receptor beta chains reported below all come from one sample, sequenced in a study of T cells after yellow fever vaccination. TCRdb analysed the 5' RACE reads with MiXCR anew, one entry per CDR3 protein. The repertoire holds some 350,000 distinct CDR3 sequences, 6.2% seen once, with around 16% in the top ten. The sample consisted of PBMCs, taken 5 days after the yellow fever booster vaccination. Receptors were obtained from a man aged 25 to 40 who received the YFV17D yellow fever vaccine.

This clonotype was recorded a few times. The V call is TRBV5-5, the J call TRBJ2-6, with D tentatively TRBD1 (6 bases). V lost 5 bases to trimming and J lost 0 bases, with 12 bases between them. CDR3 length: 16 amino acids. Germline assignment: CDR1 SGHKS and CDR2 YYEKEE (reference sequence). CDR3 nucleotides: TGTGCCAGCAGACGACAGGTTAACTCTGGGGCCAACGTCCTGACTTTC. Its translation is CASRRQVNSGANVLTF.

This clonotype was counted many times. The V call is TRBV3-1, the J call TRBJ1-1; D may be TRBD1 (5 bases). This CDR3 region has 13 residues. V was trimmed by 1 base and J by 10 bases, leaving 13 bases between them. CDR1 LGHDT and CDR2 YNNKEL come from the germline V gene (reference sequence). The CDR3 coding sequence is TGTGCCAGCAGCCAAGCGGGAGGGGTCGGAGCTTTCTTT. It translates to CASSQAGGVGAFF.

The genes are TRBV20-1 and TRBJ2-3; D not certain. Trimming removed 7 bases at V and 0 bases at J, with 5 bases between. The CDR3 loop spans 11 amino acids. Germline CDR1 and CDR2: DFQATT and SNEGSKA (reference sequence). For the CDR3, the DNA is TGCAGTGGGTCGAGCACAGATACGCAGTATTTT. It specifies CSGSSTDTQYF.

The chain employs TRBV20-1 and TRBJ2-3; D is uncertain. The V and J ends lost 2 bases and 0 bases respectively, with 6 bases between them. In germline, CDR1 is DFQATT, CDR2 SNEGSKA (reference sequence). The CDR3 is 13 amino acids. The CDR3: CSARYLSTDTQYF. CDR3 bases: TGCAGTGCTAGATACCTTAGCACAGATACGCAGTATTTT.

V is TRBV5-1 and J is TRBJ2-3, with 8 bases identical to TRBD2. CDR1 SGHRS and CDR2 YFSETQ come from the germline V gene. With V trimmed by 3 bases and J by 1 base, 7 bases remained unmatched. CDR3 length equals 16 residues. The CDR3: CASSSLKTSGTDTQYF. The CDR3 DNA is TGCGCCAGCAGCTCCCTGAAGACTAGCGGCACAGATACGCAGTATTTT.

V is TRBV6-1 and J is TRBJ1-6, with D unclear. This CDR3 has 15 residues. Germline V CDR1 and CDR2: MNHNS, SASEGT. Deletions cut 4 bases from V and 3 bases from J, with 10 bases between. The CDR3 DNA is TGTGCCAGCAGTGCCGTGAAGATCTATAATTCACCCCTCCACTTT. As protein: CASSAVKIYNSPLHF.

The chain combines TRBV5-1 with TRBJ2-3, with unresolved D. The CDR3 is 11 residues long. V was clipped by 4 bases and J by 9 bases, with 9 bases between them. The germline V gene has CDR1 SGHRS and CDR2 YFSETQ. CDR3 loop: CASSDGGTQYF. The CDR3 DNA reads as TGCGCCAGCAGCGACGGCGGAACGCAGTATTTT.

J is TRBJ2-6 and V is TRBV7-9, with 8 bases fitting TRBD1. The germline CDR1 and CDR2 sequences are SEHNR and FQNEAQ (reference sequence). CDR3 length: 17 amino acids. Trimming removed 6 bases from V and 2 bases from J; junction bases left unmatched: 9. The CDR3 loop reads CASRPVRGPTGANVLTF. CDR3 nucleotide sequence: TGTGCCAGCAGACCTGTCAGGGGGCCCACTGGGGCCAACGTCCTGACTTTC.

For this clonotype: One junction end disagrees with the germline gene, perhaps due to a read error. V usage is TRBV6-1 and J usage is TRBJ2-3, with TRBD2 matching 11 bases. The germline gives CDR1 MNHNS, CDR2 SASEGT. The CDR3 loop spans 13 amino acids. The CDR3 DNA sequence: TGTGCCAGCGGGCTAGCGGGAGGTGATACGCTGTATTTT. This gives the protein CASGLAGGDTLYF.

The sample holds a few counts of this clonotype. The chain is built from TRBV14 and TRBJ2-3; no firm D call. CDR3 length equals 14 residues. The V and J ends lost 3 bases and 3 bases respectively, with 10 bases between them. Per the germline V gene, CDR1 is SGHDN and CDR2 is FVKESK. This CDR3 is CASSQGYTTDTQYF. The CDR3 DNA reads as TGTGCCAGCAGCCAGGGGTACACAACAGATACGCAGTATTTT.

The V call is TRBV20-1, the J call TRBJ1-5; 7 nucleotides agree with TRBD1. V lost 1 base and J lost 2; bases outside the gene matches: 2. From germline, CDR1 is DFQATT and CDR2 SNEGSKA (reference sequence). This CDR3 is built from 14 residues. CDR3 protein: CSARVGQGNQPQHF. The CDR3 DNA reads TGCAGTGCTAGAGTCGGACAGGGCAATCAGCCCCAGCATTTT.

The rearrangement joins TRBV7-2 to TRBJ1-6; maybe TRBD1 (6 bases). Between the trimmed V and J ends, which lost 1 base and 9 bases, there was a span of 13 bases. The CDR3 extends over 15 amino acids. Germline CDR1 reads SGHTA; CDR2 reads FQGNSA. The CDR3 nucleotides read TGTGCCAGCAGCTTAGAGCAGGGGAGCGGTTCACCCCTCCACTTT. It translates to CASSLEQGSGSPLHF.